The entry below describes one TCR beta chain. Its antigen is unidentified. These data are taken from a study of radiotherapy plus CTLA-4 blockade in lung cancer. Study as a whole: Objective responses arose in approximately 17% of patients, and around 30% experienced disease control. Study-wide results and limits: Radiotherapy with ipilimumab was followed by blood expansion of tumor-derived clones. Among reported predictors of response, early blood T cell clone dynamics with interferon-beta performed best.

The repertoire was sequenced with immunoSEQ multiplex PCR; TCRdb's copy has only in-frame clones and lacks some. The sample lists over 95,000 clones, about four fifths occurring once. Germline CDR1 MDHEN, CDR2 SYDVKM. The CDR3 extends over 15 amino acids. V lost 4 bases and J lost 0; bases outside the gene matches: 3. Those with chemo-refractory metastatic non-small-cell lung cancer were treated with focal radiation combined with CTLA-4 blockade using ipilimumab. This receptor was identified in a human donor with non-small cell lung cancer who had a partial response to radiotherapy plus ipilimumab. Some clones in this sample may be carry-over from other donors' samples. The sequencing here drew on peripheral blood, taken from a patient treated with radiotherapy plus ipilimumab. The V and J genes are TRBV28 and TRBJ1-5; the match to TRBD1 covers 7 bases. CDR3: CASSWGQNSNQPQHF. The CDR3 coding sequence is TGTGCCAGCAGTTGGGGACAGAATAGCAATCAGCCCCAGCATTTT.